This T cell receptor (beta chain) was documented in a study of beta chain features in type 1 diabetes. CDR1 is MDHEN, CDR2 SYDVKM, per germline. CDR3 size: 15 residues. V shed 3 bases and J shed 4 bases, with 10 bases lying between them. Reverse transcription of all isolated RNA meant that expressed TCRB transcripts were sequenced. Sequencing of naive, central memory and regulatory T cell samples gave an average of about 3.7 million reads. Here immunoSEQ multiplex PCR was the method, and the copy in TCRdb shows in-frame clones only, minus some. The repertoire holds 600,000 to 650,000 clones, 15% to 19% seen once, with 0.09% to 0.095% in the top ten.

Source material: naive CD4+ T cells from blood. This chain connects TRBV28 to TRBJ1-6, with D possibly TRBD1 on 6 matching bases. The receptor's source is a man younger than 35 in good health. Here the CDR3 DNA reads TGTGCCAGCAGTTTCACACAGGGTTATAATTCACCCCTCCACTTT. Protein sequence: CASSFTQGYNSPLHF.